Shown below are 29 T cell receptor beta chains from a single sample sequenced in a study of T cells expressing NK-cell markers. Using the 5' RACE reads, TCRdb records one entry per CDR3 protein without DNA. This listing includes approximately 440,000 distinct CDR3 sequences. Sample: blood T cells: a sorted CD56 or NKG2C T cell subset, CD4+ or CD8+ T cells, or bulk PBMC T cells (not recorded which). The origin of the receptors is a woman in her fifties or sixties in good health.

This chain uses TRBV10-3 with TRBJ1-2; TCRdb proposes TRBD1, but this gene call is untestable without DNA. Germline assignment: CDR1 ENHRY and CDR2 SYGVKD. The CDR3 is 16 residues long. The CDR3 region is CAISEVQGKAYYGYTF.

The chain is built from TRBV2 and TRBJ1-1. In germline, CDR1 is SNHLY, CDR2 FYNNEI. The CDR3 is 15 amino acids. CDR3 residues: CASSGGKGRMDEAFF.

The chain employs TRBV12-3 or TRBV12-4 and TRBJ1-5; the D call from TCRdb, TRBD1, cannot be confirmed without DNA. This CDR3 is 15 amino acids long. The CDR3: CASRRTGVSNQPQHF.

The chain joins TRBV24-1 to TRBJ2-1; the TRBD2 assignment by TCRdb is unverifiable without DNA. Germline loops: CDR1 KGHDR, CDR2 SFDVKD. This CDR3 contains 16 residues. This CDR3 reads CATSDPRGRAGNEQFF.

This chain links TRBV7-2 with TRBJ2-3; TCRdb returns TRBD1, unconfirmable since there is no DNA. This CDR3 spans 14 amino acids. The germline V gene encodes CDR1 SGHTA and CDR2 FQGNSA. CDR3 protein: CASSPPRETDTQYF.

The rearrangement uses TRBV3-1 and TRBJ2-3; TCRdb's D call of TRBD2 is untestable without DNA. Germline V gives CDR1 LGHDT, CDR2 YNNKEL (reference sequence). This CDR3 region has 16 residues. The CDR3 loop reads CASSPGLAGGPRTQYF.

This chain links TRBV29-1 with TRBJ2-7; TCRdb outputs TRBD1, but without DNA this stays unchecked. CDR1 is SQVTM and CDR2 is ANQGSEA in the germline V gene. This CDR3 is built from 13 residues. CDR3 protein: CSVPTSRGYEQYF.

The chain couples TRBV20-1 to TRBJ2-3; TCRdb lists TRBD2, though no DNA is available to test this call. The germline CDR1 and CDR2 sequences are DFQATT and SNEGSKA (reference sequence). The CDR3 contains 16 residues. This chain's CDR3 is CSARLPRERPTDTQYF.

V is TRBV29-1 and J is TRBJ1-1. Germline loops: CDR1 SQVTM, CDR2 ANQGSEA. The CDR3 sequence is 13 residues long. The CDR3 sequence is CSVVEGLNTEAFF.

The V call is TRBV18, the J call TRBJ1-1. The CDR3 has 14 residues. Germline V gives CDR1 KGHSH, CDR2 LQKENI. CDR3 residues: CASSPLQQNTEAFF. The full variable domain, rest sourced from reference TRBV18 and TRBJ1-1, is NAGVMQNPRHLVRRRGQEARLRCSPMKGHSHVYWYRQLPEEGLKFMVYLQKENIIDESGMPKERFSAEFPKEGPSILRIQQVVRGDSAAYFCASSPLQQNTEAFFGQGTRLTVV.

The V call is TRBV11-2, the J call TRBJ2-1; with no DNA, the TCRdb D assignment of TRBD2 cannot be verified. Germline-derived CDR1 and CDR2 are SGHAT and FQNNGV. This CDR3 is built from 16 residues. CDR3: CASTLGGSGRGNEQFF. The full variable domain, rest sourced from reference TRBV11-2 and TRBJ2-1, is EAGVAQSPRYKIIEKRQSVAFWCNPISGHATLYWYQQILGQGPKLLIQFQNNGVVDDSQLPKDRFSAERLKGVDSTLKIQPAKLEDSAVYLCASTLGGSGRGNEQFFGPGTRLTVL.

V and J are TRBV18 and TRBJ1-1. Germline CDR1 KGHSH, CDR2 LQKENI. This CDR3 has 15 residues. The CDR3 sequence: CASSPPSSVNTEAFF.

The chain recombines TRBV5-1 with TRBJ2-2; TCRdb's D call of TRBD1 is untestable without DNA. Germline lookup yields CDR1 SGHRS and CDR2 YFSETQ. This CDR3 has 13 amino acids. Here the CDR3 reads CASNEQGAGELFF. The full variable domain, its missing parts supplied by reference TRBV5-1 and TRBJ2-2, is KAGVTQTPRYLIKTRGQQVTLSCSPISGHRSVSWYQQTPGQGLQFLFEYFSETQRNKGNFPGRFSGRQFSNSRSEMNVSTLELGDSALYLCASNEQGAGELFFGEGSRLTVL.

The chain couples TRBV18 to TRBJ1-2. This CDR3 spans 14 amino acids. CDR1 is KGHSH, CDR2 LQKENI, per germline. This chain's CDR3 is CASSPQSINYGYTF.

The chain uses TRBV12-3 or TRBV12-4 and TRBJ2-6; TCRdb indicates TRBD2, and absent DNA this call remains unverified. The CDR3 has 17 residues. CDR3 region: CASSVQGPASGANVLTF.

This chain connects TRBV20-1 to TRBJ2-1; TCRdb names TRBD2, which stays unverified in the absence of DNA. This CDR3 spans 16 amino acids. Per the germline V gene, CDR1 is DFQATT and CDR2 is SNEGSKA (reference sequence). This chain's CDR3 is CSAWSGSRFSYNEQFF.

The CDR3 spells CDPRGPSSGANVLTF. The genes are TRBV28 and TRBJ2-6; without DNA, the TCRdb call of TRBD1 cannot be checked. This CDR3 spans 15 amino acids. Germline lookup yields CDR1 MDHEN and CDR2 SYDVKM.

The CDR3 sequence is CATQDSAEDEQFF. The rearrangement joins TRBV6-2 or TRBV6-3 to TRBJ2-1; TCRdb reports TRBD2, a call that lacks DNA to check it against. The germline gives CDR1 MNHEY, CDR2 SVGEGT. CDR3 size: 13 residues.

This chain uses TRBV29-1 with TRBJ2-2. Looked up from germline, CDR1 is SQVTM and CDR2 is ANQGSEA. CDR3 size: 11 residues. The CDR3: CSAQHTGELFF.

V and J are TRBV27 and TRBJ1-5. Germline CDR1 MNHEY, CDR2 SMNVEV (reference sequence). The CDR3 loop spans 14 amino acids. The CDR3 loop is CASGPPGIIQPQHF.

This sequence joins TRBV21-1 and TRBJ1-2. TRBV21-1 corresponds to a pseudogene. CDR3 length equals 18 residues. The CDR3: CASSKVGPGGAQNYGYTF.

The CDR3 sequence: CASSSPGAYEQYF. J is TRBJ2-7 and V is TRBV4-1; without DNA, the TCRdb call of TRBD1 cannot be checked. CDR3 length equals 13 residues. CDR1 is MGHRA and CDR2 is YSYEKL in the germline V gene.

The chain uses TRBV2 and TRBJ1-5; there is no DNA to check the TCRdb D call of TRBD1. Per the germline V gene, CDR1 is SNHLY and CDR2 is FYNNEI. The length of the CDR3 is 13 residues. The CDR3 reads CASNRVLRQPQHF.

The rearrangement joins TRBV12-3 or TRBV12-4 to TRBJ2-3; the D call from TCRdb, TRBD2, cannot be confirmed without DNA. The CDR3 is 15 residues long. The CDR3 reads CASSFVAGRAAAQYF.

The rearrangement joins TRBV5-1 to TRBJ2-1; the D call from TCRdb, TRBD2, cannot be confirmed without DNA. This CDR3 is built from 12 residues. Germline loops: CDR1 SGHRS, CDR2 YFSETQ. Here the CDR3 reads CASSLSAGEQFF.

The CDR3 loop is CATSLERGAGNTIYF. This rearrangement joins TRBV15 to TRBJ1-3. Germline CDR1 and CDR2: LNHNV and YYDKDF (reference sequence). CDR3 size: 15 residues.

The chain carries TRBV20-1 and TRBJ1-5; TCRdb indicates TRBD1, and absent DNA this call remains unverified. The CDR3 contains 15 residues. Looked up from germline, CDR1 is DFQATT and CDR2 is SNEGSKA (reference sequence). CDR3 sequence reads: CSAWDSLYANQPQHF.

The rearrangement uses TRBV2 and TRBJ2-2; with no DNA, the TCRdb D assignment of TRBD2 cannot be verified. There are 16 residues in the CDR3. Per germline, CDR1 SNHLY and CDR2 FYNNEI. This CDR3 is CASYRGSRANTGELFF.

The rearrangement links TRBV11-3 to TRBJ2-3. This CDR3 has 15 amino acids. Germline V gene lookup returns CDR1 SGHNT and CDR2 YENEEA. The CDR3 loop is CASSPKKKFADTQYF.